A single sample gave rise to the 9 T cell receptor beta chains below, sequenced in a study of T-cell reconstitution after alpha-beta-depleted transplantation in children. It was with unique molecular identifiers that the TCRbeta library was prepared. TCRdb used MiXCR to reprocess the PCR reads, holding one entry per CDR3 protein. The data show approximately 400,000 distinct CDR3 sequences, roughly 15% seen once. The specimen was PBMCs, mostly from graft donor cells, collected 360 days after TCRalphabeta/CD19-depleted stem cell transplant. The receptors were sampled from a boy younger than two who had a stem cell transplant for Wiskott-Aldrich syndrome, so the T cells may come from the graft donor.

In this sample, this clonotype turned up a few times. The chain couples TRBV20-1 to TRBJ2-7; D is ambiguous. The CDR3 contains 12 residues. The V end was cut by 0 bases, the J end by 3 bases, with 6 bases between. Germline CDR1 reads DFQATT; CDR2 reads SNEGSKA (reference sequence). This chain's CDR3 is CSARDPDYEQYF. DNA of the CDR3: TGCAGTGCTAGAGACCCGGACTACGAGCAGTACTTC.

This clonotype was picked up many times. The rearrangement uses TRBV5-1 and TRBJ2-6; D call uncertain. The CDR3 totals 15 residues. Germline values: CDR1 SGHRS, CDR2 YFSETQ. Trimming removed 0 bases from V and 0 bases from J, with 4 bases in between. The CDR3 sequence: CASSLGGSGANVLTF. For the CDR3, the DNA is TGCGCCAGCAGCTTGGGGGGCTCTGGGGCCAACGTCCTGACTTTC.

The V gene is TRBV2, the J gene TRBJ2-1, with TRBD2 matching over 8 bases. The trim removed 3 bases at V and 10 bases at J, leaving 8 bases unmatched. This CDR3 is built from 14 residues. The V gene's germline CDR1 is SNHLY and CDR2 FYNNEI. The CDR3 DNA reads as TGTGCCAGCAGTGAGGTACTAGCGGTCTGGGAGCAGTTCTTC. It codes for CASSEVLAVWEQFF.

The J gene is TRBJ2-3, the V gene TRBV7-2; no firm D call. The germline CDR1 and CDR2 sequences are SGHTA and FQGNSA. The CDR3 loop spans 12 amino acids. V was cut by 6 bases and J by 5 bases, with 9 bases left in between. The CDR3 region has the DNA TGTGCCAGCAGATGGGTGGGAGATACGCAGTATTTT. Translated, it gives CASRWVGDTQYF.

J is TRBJ1-6 and V is TRBV20-1, with 8 bases that match TRBD1. This CDR3 comprises 13 residues. Unmatched junction bases numbered 7, after V lost 6 bases and J lost 9 bases. Germline CDR1 DFQATT, CDR2 SNEGSKA (reference sequence). The CDR3 sequence is CSAWTGLGSPLHF. In DNA, the CDR3 is TGCAGTGCGTGGACAGGGCTTGGTTCACCCCTCCACTTT.

This clonotype turned up a few times. The rearrangement uses TRBV3-1 and TRBJ2-4, with D maybe TRBD2 (6 bases). This CDR3 is built from 12 residues. Germline lookup yields CDR1 LGHDT and CDR2 YNNKEL (reference sequence). The ends were cut back, 4 bases at V and 8 bases at J, with 9 bases in the middle. CDR3 sequence (DNA): TGTGCCAGCAGCCCGAGGGAGGACATTCAGTACTTC. Translated: CASSPREDIQYF.

This clonotype has a handful of counts. The chain uses TRBV13 and TRBJ2-1, with 10 bases matching TRBD2. CDR3 size: 16 residues. Germline trimming cut 1 base from V and 6 bases from J; bases unmatched to any gene: 6. Per the germline V gene, CDR1 is PRHDT and CDR2 is FYEKMQ (reference sequence). CDR3 coding DNA: TGTGCCAGCAGCTTAGAAGCTAGCGGGGGCCCCAATGAGCAGTTCTTC. Its protein is CASSLEASGGPNEQFF.

This clonotype has a handful of counts. This chain uses TRBV20-1 with TRBJ2-1; D is undetermined. The CDR3 contains 16 residues. V was cut by 0 bases and J by 4 bases, with 16 bases left in between. Per germline, CDR1 DFQATT and CDR2 SNEGSKA (reference sequence). Here the CDR3 reads CSARDRRNPLYNEQFF. The DNA for the CDR3 is TGCAGTGCTAGAGATAGGCGGAACCCCCTTTACAATGAGCAGTTCTTC.

The chain combines TRBV28 with TRBJ2-3, with TRBD2 as a possible D gene (6 bases). The CDR3 spans 15 residues. Trimming took off 6 bases at V and 3 bases at J, with 16 bases between the two ends. CDR1 and CDR2 (germline): MDHEN, SYDVKM. This CDR3 is CASRDPGTSTDTQYF. DNA of the CDR3: TGTGCCAGCAGAGACCCCGGGACTTCGACAGATACGCAGTATTTT.